This is a list of T cell receptor beta chains from one sample in a study of blood T cell repertoires in COVID-19. Produced via immunoSEQ multiplex PCR; TCRdb's table is partial and in-frame only. Of approximately 210,000 clones in the sample, 75% to 90% were seen once. The sequencing input was peripheral blood. The source is a woman aged 65 to 85 with active or convalescent COVID-19. Each CDR3 is given with its conserved first and last residue. A D gene is named only where the DNA matches it firmly. Some rows mark clone size as missing; the rest say once, few, many or name a class of expanded clone.

len	d_gene	v_gene	abundance	j_gene	CDR3nt	CDR3aa
15	-	TRBV7-2	few	TRBJ1-6	TGTGCCAGCAGCTTAGGGGGGGGCTCGGCATCACCCCTCCACTTT	CASSLGGGSASPLHF
13	-	TRBV11-3	-	TRBJ2-7	TGTGCCAGCAGCTTGGGGCGATACTACGAGCAGTACTTC	CASSLGRYYEQYF
13	-	TRBV27	-	TRBJ1-5	TGTGCCAGCAGTTTATCCCGGGTCGAGCCCCAGCATTTT	CASSLSRVEPQHF
15	-	TRBV9	-	TRBJ2-3	TGTGCCAGCAGCGGCCGGGGGACCGGCACAGATACGCAGTATTTT	CASSGRGTGTDTQYF
14	-	TRBV5-4	-	TRBJ1-2	TGTGCCAGCAGCTTGACAGGGCCGCTTCATGGCTACACCTTC	CASSLTGPLHGYTF
14	TRBD1	TRBV5-1	once	TRBJ2-7	TGCGCCAGCAGCCGCAGTCGGACAGGGGACGAGCAGTACTTC	CASSRSRTGDEQYF
14	TRBD2	TRBV6-5	-	TRBJ2-7	TGTGCCAGCAGTCGGGGACTAGTCCCCTACGAGCAGTACTTC	CASSRGLVPYEQYF
11	-	TRBV20-1	once	TRBJ2-3	TGCAGTGCTAGCAGAACAGATACGCAGTATTTT	CSASRTDTQYF
13	-	TRBV19	few	TRBJ1-2	TGTGCCAGTAGTTTGGACAGCCACTATGGCTACACCTTC	CASSLDSHYGYTF
14	TRBD1	TRBV5-1	-	TRBJ1-1	TGCGCCAGCAGCCCCGGGACAGGGGGAACTGAAGCTTTCTTT	CASSPGTGGTEAFF
14	-	TRBV3-1/TRBV3-2	-	TRBJ2-1	TGTGCCAGCAGCCAGGCAGGACTTGCCAATGAGCAGTTCTTC	CASSQAGLANEQFF
17	TRBD2	TRBV5-1	-	TRBJ2-1	TGCGCCAGCAGCCCGCCATCTTTATCGTCAGCGGGAGATGAGCAGTTCTTC	CASSPPSLSSAGDEQFF
14	TRBD2	TRBV7-9	-	TRBJ2-7	TGTGCCAGCAGCTTGGGACTAGATCCCTACGAGCAGTACTTC	CASSLGLDPYEQYF
16	-	TRBV7-2	-	TRBJ1-5	TGTGCCAGCAGCTTAGCCCCCGGAGCTAGCAATCAGCCCCAGCATTTT	CASSLAPGASNQPQHF
15	TRBD2	TRBV5-1	-	TRBJ2-7	TGCGCCAGCAGCTTCGGGGACTACCTGGTCTACGAGCAGTACTTC	CASSFGDYLVYEQYF
15	TRBD1	TRBV7-8	-	TRBJ1-5	TGTGCCAGCAGCTTAAGCAGGGGGCGGAATCAGCCCCAGCATTTT	CASSLSRGRNQPQHF
15	-	TRBV2	-	TRBJ1-4	TGTGCCAGCAGTGGCTCAGGGGCCGGTAATGAAAAACTGTTTTTT	CASSGSGAGNEKLFF
13	TRBD2	TRBV12-3/TRBV12-4	-	TRBJ2-7	TGTGCCAGCAGCCCGGGGGGGTCCTACGAGCAGTACTTC	CASSPGGSYEQYF
15	-	TRBV9	-	TRBJ1-2	TGTGCCAGCAGCGTAGGGGGTACTAGGAACTATGGCTACACCTTC	CASSVGGTRNYGYTF
14	TRBD2	TRBV25-1	-	TRBJ2-1	TGTGCCAGCAGCTTAGCGGGATGGGCCAATAAGCAGTTCTTC	CASSLAGWANKQFF
14	TRBD1	TRBV5-6	-	TRBJ1-4	TGTGCCAGCAGCCCCCTACAGGGGGGATCGAAACTGTTTTTT	CASSPLQGGSKLFF
15	TRBD1	TRBV5-1	-	TRBJ2-2	TGCGCCAGCAGCTTGCCAGGGGGCAACTCCGGGGAGCTGTTTTTT	CASSLPGGNSGELFF
13	-	TRBV28	-	TRBJ1-5	TGTGCCTTGGCGGGGGCGCGGGATCAGCCCCAGCATTTT	CALAGARDQPQHF
16	TRBD2	TRBV28	-	TRBJ2-1	TGTGCCAGCAGTTTAAGTACTAGCGGGACCTACAATGAGCAGTTCTTC	CASSLSTSGTYNEQFF
15	-	TRBV19	-	TRBJ2-1	TGTGCCAGTAGTCACCAGGGGGGCTTTCACAATGAGCAGTTCTTC	CASSHQGGFHNEQFF
18	TRBD2	TRBV4-1	-	TRBJ2-1	TGCGCCAGCAGCCAAGAGGCGGGGACTACCAGCTCCTACAATGAGCAGTTCTTC	CASSQEAGTTSSYNEQFF
16	TRBD2	TRBV5-1	-	TRBJ2-3	TGCGCCAGCAGCACACCTACTAGCGCTGGCACAGATACGCAGTATTTT	CASSTPTSAGTDTQYF
17	TRBD2	TRBV24-1	-	TRBJ2-2	TGTGCCACCAGTGATACCAGCGGGAGGGGAAACACCGGGGAGCTGTTTTTT	CATSDTSGRGNTGELFF
13	-	TRBV24-1	-	TRBJ2-6	TGTGCCACCCAACAGACCGGGGCCAACGTCCTGACTTTC	CATQQTGANVLTF
16	TRBD1	TRBV6-5	few	TRBJ1-1	TGTGCCAGCAGTTACTGGGGGACAGGGAAGGGCACTGAAGCTTTCTTT	CASSYWGTGKGTEAFF
13	TRBD1	TRBV6-5	-	TRBJ2-7	TGTGCCAGCAGTTTGGACAGGGAGTACGAGCAGTACTTC	CASSLDREYEQYF
17	TRBD2	TRBV27	-	TRBJ2-7	TGTGCCAGCAGCCTCCAAACGACTAGCGGGATAGTGGACGAGCAGTACTTC	CASSLQTTSGIVDEQYF
15	-	TRBV7-8	-	TRBJ1-1	TGTGCCAGCAGCTTAGATCACAGCATGAACACTGAAGCTTTCTTT	CASSLDHSMNTEAFF
14	TRBD1	TRBV19	-	TRBJ2-7	TGTGCCAGTAGTATTGGACAGGGGGTCCACGAGCAGTACTTC	CASSIGQGVHEQYF
13	-	TRBV6-5	-	TRBJ2-7	TGTGCCAGCGGGCCTAGCCAGGCCTACGAGCAGTACTTC	CASGPSQAYEQYF
16	-	TRBV5-1	-	TRBJ2-3	TGCGCCAGCAGCTTTCCTTCCGGGACTCAGAGGAATACGCAGTATTTT	CASSFPSGTQRNTQYF
13	-	TRBV6-5	few	TRBJ1-3	TGTGCCAGCAGGGGGGAGGGCGGAAACACCATATATTTT	CASRGEGGNTIYF
15	-	TRBV7-9	-	TRBJ1-6	TGTGCCAGCAGCCAAACAGGAGCTTATAATTCACCCCTCCACTTT	CASSQTGAYNSPLHF
14	TRBD1	TRBV7-2	-	TRBJ1-2	TGTGCCAGCAGCCTCCGGGACAGGGAGGCTGGCTACACCTTC	CASSLRDREAGYTF
20	TRBD1	TRBV10-3	-	TRBJ2-6	TGTGCCATCAGTGAGTCGCGGCGAAAAGGGACAGGGGCTGGGGCCAACGTCCTGACTTTC	CAISESRRKGTGAGANVLTF
13	TRBD1	TRBV7-6	-	TRBJ2-7	TGTGCCAGCAGGCCTACAGGGGTGGACGAGCAGTACTTC	CASRPTGVDEQYF
13	-	TRBV28	-	TRBJ2-3	TGTGCCAGCAGCAGGGGAGGCACAGATACGCAGTATTTT	CASSRGGTDTQYF
15	-	TRBV7-9	-	TRBJ2-2	TGTGCCAGCAGCGCGGGACTTTCGTACACCGGGGAGCTGTTTTTT	CASSAGLSYTGELFF
16	TRBD2	TRBV5-1	-	TRBJ2-5	TGCGCCAGCAGCTCCCTAGCGGGGGGGCCTGGAGAGACCCAGTACTTC	CASSSLAGGPGETQYF
11	-	TRBV29-1	-	TRBJ1-1	TGCAGCGTTGCATTGAACACTGAAGCTTTCTTT	CSVALNTEAFF
15	-	TRBV6-5	-	TRBJ1-2	TGTGCCAGCAGTTACTCGAACAGGCCCTTTTATGGCTACACCTTC	CASSYSNRPFYGYTF